A selection of T cell receptor beta chains follows, all from one sample in a study of PD-1 blockade in classical Hodgkin lymphoma. Sequencing used immunoSEQ multiplex PCR; TCRdb keeps in-frame clones, though not all of them. This table has 35,000 to 50,000 clones, roughly two thirds appearing once. The specimen comprised peripheral blood mononuclear cells (PBMCs), sampled before the fourth cycle of nivolumab. The receptor source for this set is a human donor with classical Hodgkin lymphoma. The CDR3 runs from the conserved cysteine through the conserved F or W. D genes are given only for firm matches. Size values are once, few and many counts, or a class for expanded clones, and some rows have none.

d_gene | abundance | j_gene | v_gene | CDR3nt | CDR3aa
TRBD1 | . | TRBJ2-3 | TRBV27 | TGTGCCAGCAGTTACAGGGGGTTACAGTATTTT | CASSYRGLQYF
TRBD2 | . | TRBJ2-7 | TRBV11-2 | TGTGCCAGCAGCAACGGCGGGACTAGCGGGGGGCTCTTC | CASSNGGTSGGLF
. | . | TRBJ2-7 | TRBV7-8 | TGTGCCAGCACCCCAGGTGACACGTACTACGAGCAGTACTTC | CASTPGDTYYEQYF
. | few | TRBJ2-1 | TRBV5-1 | TGCGCCAGCCGCTTCGGGGGCAATGAGCAGTTCTTC | CASRFGGNEQFF
TRBD2 | . | TRBJ2-3 | TRBV27 | TGTGCCAGCAGTTACAGACTAGCGGGGGAAGATACGCAGTATTTT | CASSYRLAGEDTQYF
. | . | TRBJ2-2 | TRBV5-6 | TGTGCCAGCAGCCACGGGGCAGGGCACACCGGGGAGCTGTTTTTT | CASSHGAGHTGELFF
TRBD1 | . | TRBJ1-2 | TRBV28 | TGTGCCAGCGGGAGCGGACAGGGAGGTGGCTACACCTTC | CASGSGQGGGYTF
. | . | TRBJ2-4 | TRBV21-1 | TGTGCCAGCAGCAGGGGCAGCCCTTGGGGGGCCAAAAACATTCAGTACTTC | CASSRGSPWGAKNIQYF
. | . | TRBJ2-7 | TRBV6-5 | TGTGCCAGCAGTTACTCATGGGACGGTACCTACGAGCAGTACTTC | CASSYSWDGTYEQYF
. | . | TRBJ2-7 | TRBV6-6 | TGTGCCAGCAGGGGCGGATACGAGCAGTACTTC | CASRGGYEQYF
. | . | TRBJ1-5 | TRBV30 | TGTGCCTGGAGTAGGTCAGTGAATCAGCCCCAGCATTTT | CAWSRSVNQPQHF
. | . | TRBJ2-3 | TRBV10-3 | TGTGCCATCTCCGGGGGCACAGATACGCAGTATTTT | CAISGGTDTQYF
. | . | TRBJ2-2 | TRBV7-9 | TGTGCCAGCAGCCCCTCTATTAGCTTCGGCACCGGGGAGCTGTTTTTT | CASSPSISFGTGELFF
TRBD1 | . | TRBJ2-1 | TRBV7-3 | TGTGCCAGCAGCACGTCACAGGGGGCGTACAATGAGCAGTTCTTC | CASSTSQGAYNEQFF
. | many | TRBJ2-2 | TRBV25-1 | TGTGCCAGCAGTGATTTAGGGAACACCGGGGAGCTGTTTTTT | CASSDLGNTGELFF
. | . | TRBJ1-1 | TRBV9 | TGTGCCAGCAGCGTAGGTGGGGACACTGAAGCTTTCTTT | CASSVGGDTEAFF
. | many | TRBJ2-5 | TRBV10-3 | TGTGCCATCAGTGAGGTACAAGGGGAGACCCAGTACTTC | CAISEVQGETQYF
TRBD2 | many | TRBJ2-7 | TRBV10-3 | TGTGCCATCACCACTAGCGGGGGGCAGTACGAGCAGTACTTC | CAITTSGGQYEQYF
. | . | TRBJ2-1 | TRBV11-2 | TGTGCCAGCAGCCGAGGGACGGTGAGCTCCTACAATGAGCAGTTCTTC | CASSRGTVSSYNEQFF
TRBD2 | . | TRBJ2-7 | TRBV29-1 | TGCAGCGTTGTTGGCAGGGAGGGACTGGGCCACGAGCAGTACTTC | CSVVGREGLGHEQYF
. | . | TRBJ2-3 | TRBV7-9 | TGTGCCAGCAGCTTAGGTTCCTCGGATCGGAATACGCAGTATTTT | CASSLGSSDRNTQYF
. | . | TRBJ1-3 | TRBV28 | TGTGCCAGCAGTCTTCGAGGGGGGCTCGGAAACACCATATATTTT | CASSLRGGLGNTIYF
. | once | TRBJ1-2 | TRBV7-2 | TGTGCCAGCAGTGAACATGACTATGGCTACACCTTC | CASSEHDYGYTF
. | . | TRBJ1-1 | TRBV6-1 | TGTGCCAGCAGTGATCCCCCAGACACTGAAGCTTTCTTT | CASSDPPDTEAFF
. | few | TRBJ1-4 | TRBV12-2 | TGTGCAAGTCGCTTAGCGCAGGTCCATGGCGAAAAACTGTTTTTT | CASRLAQVHGEKLFF
TRBD1 | many | TRBJ1-2 | TRBV4-3 | TGCGCCAGCAGCCAAGATGGACAGGGGGCCTTAAACTATGGCTACACCTTC | CASSQDGQGALNYGYTF
. | . | TRBJ2-3 | TRBV2 | TGTGCCAGCAGTGAACTCCAGGGTAGGGATACGCAGTATTTT | CASSELQGRDTQYF
TRBD2 | . | TRBJ2-1 | TRBV13 | TGTGCCAGCAGCCCTGCGGGGGGAAGCTCCTACAATGAGCAGTTCTTC | CASSPAGGSSYNEQFF
TRBD1 | . | TRBJ2-1 | TRBV15 | TGTGCCACCAGCGGCTTGGGACAGGACCACGGGGCCTACAATGAGCAGTTCTTC | CATSGLGQDHGAYNEQFF
TRBD2 | . | TRBJ2-7 | TRBV29-1 | TGCAGCGTTGAAGGGGGGGGCTCCTACGAGCAGTACTTC | CSVEGGGSYEQYF
TRBD2 | few | TRBJ2-1 | TRBV19 | TGTGCCAGTAGTATAGAGACTAGCGGGGCGTATGAGCAGTTCTTC | CASSIETSGAYEQFF
. | . | TRBJ1-6 | TRBV30 | TGTGCCTGGAGAATAGGGGAAAATTCACCCCTCCACTTT | CAWRIGENSPLHF
TRBD1 | . | TRBJ2-3 | TRBV2 | TGTGCCAGCAGTGAAGGGGGGACAGCCGATACGCAGTATTTT | CASSEGGTADTQYF
. | . | TRBJ2-2 | TRBV7-9 | TGTGCCAGCAGCTCCTCCCTACAGGGCGCCGGGGAGCTGTTTTTT | CASSSSLQGAGELFF
. | . | TRBJ2-7 | TRBV10-3 | TGTGCCATCAGTGAGTTCTCTGGTCGGCAGTCGGATACCTACGAGCAGTACTTC | CAISEFSGRQSDTYEQYF
TRBD1 | once | TRBJ1-1 | TRBV7-2 | TGTGCCAGCAGCTTAACGGCGACAGGGAGTTTAACTGAAGCTTTCTTT | CASSLTATGSLTEAFF
. | . | TRBJ1-2 | TRBV19 | TGTGCCAGTAGTATAGGGTCTGAGGGCTATGGCTACACCTTC | CASSIGSEGYGYTF
. | . | TRBJ2-1 | TRBV27 | TGTGCCAGCGGGTTGTCCCTCTCCTACAATGAGCAGTTCTTC | CASGLSLSYNEQFF
. | . | TRBJ1-5 | TRBV4-1 | TGCGCCAGCAGCCAAGCTGGGGGGCAGCCCCAGCATTTT | CASSQAGGQPQHF
TRBD1 | few | TRBJ1-2 | TRBV30 | TGTGCCTGGGACAGGGTTAACTATGGCTACACCTTC | CAWDRVNYGYTF
. | . | TRBJ1-2 | TRBV6-1 | TGTGCCAGCCAGGACCAGGGTACCGGTGGCTACACCTTC | CASQDQGTGGYTF
. | . | TRBJ2-7 | TRBV7-8 | TGTGCCAGCAGCTTAGACGGCAGGGTTGAAGGCTACGAGCAGTACTTC | CASSLDGRVEGYEQYF
. | once | TRBJ2-1 | TRBV19 | TGTGCCAGTAGGTACGAAGACTCCTACAATGAGCAGTTCTTC | CASRYEDSYNEQFF